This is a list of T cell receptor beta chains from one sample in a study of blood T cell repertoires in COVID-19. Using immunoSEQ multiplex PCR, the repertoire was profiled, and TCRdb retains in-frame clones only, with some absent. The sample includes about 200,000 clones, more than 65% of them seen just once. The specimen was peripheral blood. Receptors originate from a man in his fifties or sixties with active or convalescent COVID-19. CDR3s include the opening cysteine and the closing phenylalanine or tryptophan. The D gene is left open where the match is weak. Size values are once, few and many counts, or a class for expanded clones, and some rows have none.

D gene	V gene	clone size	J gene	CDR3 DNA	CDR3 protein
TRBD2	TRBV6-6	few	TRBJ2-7	TGTGCCAGCAGTTACTCGCCCGCGGGACTAGGCTACGAGCAGTACTTC	CASSYSPAGLGYEQYF
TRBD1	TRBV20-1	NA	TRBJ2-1	TGCAGTGCTAGTGAACAGGGGGCCCAGCAGTTCTTC	CSASEQGAQQFF
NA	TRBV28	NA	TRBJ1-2	TGTGCCAGCAGTTCGGGTGGACTCACTTCTAACTATGGCTACACCTTC	CASSSGGLTSNYGYTF
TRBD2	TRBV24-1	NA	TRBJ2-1	TGTGCCACGGAGGGGGGACTAGGAAATTACAATGAGCAGTTCTTC	CATEGGLGNYNEQFF
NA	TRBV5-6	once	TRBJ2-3	TGTGCCAGCAGCGCTCCTCTAGCCTCCCTGAGAGATACGCAGTATTTT	CASSAPLASLRDTQYF
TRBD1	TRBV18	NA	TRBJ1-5	TGTGCCAGCTCACCTGCAGGGGGCGTGAGCAATCAGCCCCAGCATTTT	CASSPAGGVSNQPQHF
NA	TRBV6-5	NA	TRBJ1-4	TGTGCCAGCAAGGGGAATGAAAAACTGTTTTTT	CASKGNEKLFF
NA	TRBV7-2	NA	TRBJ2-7	TGTGCCAGCAGCTGGGGACAAGACTACGAGCAGTACTTC	CASSWGQDYEQYF
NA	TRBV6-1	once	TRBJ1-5	TGTGCCAGCAGTGAACGTCAACAGGGAAGCAATCAGCCCCAGCATTTT	CASSERQQGSNQPQHF
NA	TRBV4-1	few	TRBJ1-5	TGCGCCAGCAGCCTAAGAGACTTTCGTCAGCCCCAGCATTTT	CASSLRDFRQPQHF
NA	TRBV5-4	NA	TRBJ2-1	TGTGCCAGCAGCTCCCGGGACTTTACCGATGAGCAGTTCTTC	CASSSRDFTDEQFF
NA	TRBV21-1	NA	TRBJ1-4	TGTGCCAGCAGCAGCGGAAAGGGGTTGACTAATGAAAAACTGTTTTTT	CASSSGKGLTNEKLFF
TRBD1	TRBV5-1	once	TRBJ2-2	TGCGCCAGCAGCTCAGGACCAGGGACAGGGGACACCGGGGAGCTGTTTTTT	CASSSGPGTGDTGELFF
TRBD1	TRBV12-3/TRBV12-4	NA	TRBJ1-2	TGTGCCAGCAGTGACAGGGTGACATATGGCTACACCTTC	CASSDRVTYGYTF
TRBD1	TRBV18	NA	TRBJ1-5	TGTGCCAGCTCCAGACAGGGGCCGGATCAGCCCCAGCATTTT	CASSRQGPDQPQHF
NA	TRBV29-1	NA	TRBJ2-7	TGCAGCGTTGTTACAGGGCCAAACATTGCCTACGAGCAGTACTTC	CSVVTGPNIAYEQYF
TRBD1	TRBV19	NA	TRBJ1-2	TGTGCCAGTAGTATCAGCGGACAGGGGGCTGGCTACACCTTC	CASSISGQGAGYTF
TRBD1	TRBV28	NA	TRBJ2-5	TGTGCCAGCAGTTTCTATTCGACGGACAGGGAAGAGACCCAGTACTTC	CASSFYSTDREETQYF
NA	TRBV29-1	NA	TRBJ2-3	TGCAGCGTTGAAGATCCAGGACTACCCACAGATACGCAGTATTTT	CSVEDPGLPTDTQYF
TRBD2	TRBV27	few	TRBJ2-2	TGTGCCAGCAGTAGGTGGACTAGCGGGACCGGGGAGCTGTTTTTT	CASSRWTSGTGELFF
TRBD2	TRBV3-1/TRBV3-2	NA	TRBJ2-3	TGTGCCAGCAGCCAAACTGGACTAGCGGGAGATACGCAGTATTTT	CASSQTGLAGDTQYF
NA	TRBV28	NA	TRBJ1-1	TGTGCCAGCAACTTAGCAGGGTCTCGCGCTTTCTTT	CASNLAGSRAFF
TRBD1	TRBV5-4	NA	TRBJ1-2	TGTGCCAGCAGCCCAACAGGGGGCTCATTATATGGCTACACCTTC	CASSPTGGSLYGYTF
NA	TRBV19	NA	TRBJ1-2	TGTGCCAGTAGTATGGGAGCCGCCTATGGCTACACCTTC	CASSMGAAYGYTF
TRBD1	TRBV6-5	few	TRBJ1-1	TGTGCCAGCAGATATCGACAGGGATTGAACACTGAAGCTTTCTTT	CASRYRQGLNTEAFF
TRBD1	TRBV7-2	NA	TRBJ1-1	TGTGCCAGCAGCTTCGACAGGGGGCTGAACACTGAAGCTTTCTTT	CASSFDRGLNTEAFF
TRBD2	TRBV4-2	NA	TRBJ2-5	TGTGCCAGCAGCCCACCGGGACTAGAAGAGACCCAGTACTTC	CASSPPGLEETQYF
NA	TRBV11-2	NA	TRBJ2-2	TGTGCCAGCAGCTTACAGGGGAAAATAAGCGCCGGGGAGCTGTTTTTT	CASSLQGKISAGELFF
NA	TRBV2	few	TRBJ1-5	TGTGCCAGCAGTGGGGGGCCCAATCAGCCCCAGCATTTT	CASSGGPNQPQHF
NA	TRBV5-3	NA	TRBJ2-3	TGTGCCAGAAGCTTGGATCAGGATACGCAGTATTTT	CARSLDQDTQYF
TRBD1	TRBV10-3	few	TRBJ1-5	TGTGCCATCAGTGAACAGGGGGCGAATCAGCCCCAGCATTTT	CAISEQGANQPQHF
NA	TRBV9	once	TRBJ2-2	TGTGCCAGCAGCGTAGGTCGAAGCGGACCCAACACCGGGGAGCTGTTTTTT	CASSVGRSGPNTGELFF
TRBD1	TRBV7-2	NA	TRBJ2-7	TGTGCCAGCAGCTCCTATACAGGGGGCGAGCAGTACTTC	CASSSYTGGEQYF
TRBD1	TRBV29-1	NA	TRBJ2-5	TGCAGCGTTCAAAAAGACAGGGACCAAGAGACCCAGTACTTC	CSVQKDRDQETQYF
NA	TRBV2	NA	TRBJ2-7	TGTGCCAGCAGTGCTCCAGGGAACGGCTACGAGCAGTACTTC	CASSAPGNGYEQYF
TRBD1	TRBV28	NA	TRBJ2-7	TGTGCCAGCAGCCCGACAGGGGGCAGGAACGAGCAGTACTTC	CASSPTGGRNEQYF
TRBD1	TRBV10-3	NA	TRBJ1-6	TGTGCCATCAGTGACCCGGACAGGGGCGATTCACCCCTCCACTTT	CAISDPDRGDSPLHF
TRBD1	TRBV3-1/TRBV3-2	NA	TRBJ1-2	TGTGCCAGCAGCCACGGACAGGGCTACTATGGCTACACCTTC	CASSHGQGYYGYTF
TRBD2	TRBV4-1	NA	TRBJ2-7	TGCGCCAGCAGCCAAGGGACTAGCGGGCCCCCCTACGAGCAGTACTTC	CASSQGTSGPPYEQYF
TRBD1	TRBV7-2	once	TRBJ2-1	TGTGCCAGCAGCTTAGGGGCAGGGGGCTGGTTCAATGAGCAGTTCTTC	CASSLGAGGWFNEQFF
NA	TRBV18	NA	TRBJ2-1	TGTGCCAGCTCACCAGAACAGGGAACAGAGCAGTTCTTC	CASSPEQGTEQFF
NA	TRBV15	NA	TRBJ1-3	TGTGCCACCAGCAGAGATACCGGTTCTGGAAACACCATATATTTT	CATSRDTGSGNTIYF
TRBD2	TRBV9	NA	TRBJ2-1	TGTGCCAGCAGCGTAACTCCTAGCGGGGAGTACAATGAGCAGTTCTTC	CASSVTPSGEYNEQFF
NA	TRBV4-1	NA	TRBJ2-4	TGCGCCAGCAGCCAGATCCTGGGGCAGGTTATAGCCAAAAACATTCAGTACTTC	CASSQILGQVIAKNIQYF
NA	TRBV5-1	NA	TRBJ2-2	TGCGCCAGCAGCTTGGCTAGCGCGAATTACGGGGAGCTGTTTTTT	CASSLASANYGELFF
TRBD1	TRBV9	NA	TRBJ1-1	TGTGCCAGCAGCCCCCACGGACAGGGAGCCACTGAAGCTTTCTTT	CASSPHGQGATEAFF
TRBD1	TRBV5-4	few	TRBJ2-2	TGTGCCAGCAGCTCCGGGACAGGGGGCACCGGGGAGCTGTTTTTT	CASSSGTGGTGELFF
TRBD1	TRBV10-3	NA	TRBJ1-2	TGTGCCATCAGGGACAGGGATGGCTACACCTTC	CAIRDRDGYTF
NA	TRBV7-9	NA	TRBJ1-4	TGTGCCAGCAGCTTTGGTGTGTCGGCTAATGAAAAACTGTTTTTT	CASSFGVSANEKLFF
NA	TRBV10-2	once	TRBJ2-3	TGCGCCAGCAGTTCGGTACGGGGCGGGGAGCCCACAGATACGCAGTATTTT	CASSSVRGGEPTDTQYF
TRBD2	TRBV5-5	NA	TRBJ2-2	TGTGCCAGCAGCTTATTAGCGGGAGTGGATACCGGGGAGCTGTTTTTT	CASSLLAGVDTGELFF
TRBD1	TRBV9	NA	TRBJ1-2	TGTGCCAGCAGCGTAGGAAATCCGGGACAGGGGGTCTACACCTTC	CASSVGNPGQGVYTF
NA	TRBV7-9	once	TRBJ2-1	TGTGCCAGCAGCCCCTACGGGAGCTCCTACAATGAGCAGTTCTTC	CASSPYGSSYNEQFF